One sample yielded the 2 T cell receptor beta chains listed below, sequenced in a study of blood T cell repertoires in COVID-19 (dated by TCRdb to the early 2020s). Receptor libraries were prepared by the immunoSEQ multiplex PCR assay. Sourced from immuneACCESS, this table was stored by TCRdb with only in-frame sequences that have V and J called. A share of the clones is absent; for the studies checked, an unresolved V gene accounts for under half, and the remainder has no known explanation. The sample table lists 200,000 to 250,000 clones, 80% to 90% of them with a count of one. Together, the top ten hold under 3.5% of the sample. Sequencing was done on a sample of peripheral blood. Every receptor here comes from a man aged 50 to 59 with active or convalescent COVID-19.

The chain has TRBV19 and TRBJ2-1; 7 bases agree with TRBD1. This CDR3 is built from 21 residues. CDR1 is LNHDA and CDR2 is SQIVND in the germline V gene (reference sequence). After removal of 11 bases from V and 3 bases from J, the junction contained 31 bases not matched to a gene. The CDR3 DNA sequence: TGTGCCTTTTTTATAATGGGGTGGGGGCGGCAAACTGGGACAGACTACAATGAGCAGTTCTTC. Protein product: CAFFIMGWGRQTGTDYNEQFF.

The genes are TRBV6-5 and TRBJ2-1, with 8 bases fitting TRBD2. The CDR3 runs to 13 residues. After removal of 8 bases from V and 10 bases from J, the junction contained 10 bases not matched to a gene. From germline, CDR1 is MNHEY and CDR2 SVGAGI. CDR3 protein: CASVSAGVWEQFF. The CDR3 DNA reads TGTGCCAGCGTCTCAGCGGGAGTCTGGGAGCAGTTCTTC.